Following are 11 T cell receptor beta chains from one sample sequenced in a study of cytomegalovirus exposure and HLA in healthy donors. Some clones are missing from TCRdb's copy, which holds only in-frame ones; the method was immunoSEQ multiplex PCR. The sample holds roughly 120,000 clones, nearly 90% seen once. Specimen: PBMCs. The source of these receptors is a man aged 30 to 39 in good health and CMV-seronegative.

This chain joins TRBV7-9 and TRBJ2-5; no reliable D call. CDR3 length equals 13 residues. Germline CDR1 reads SEHNR; CDR2 reads FQNEAQ (reference sequence). Between the trimmed V and J ends, which lost 4 bases and 5 bases, there was a span of 11 bases. CDR3: CASSSSTRETQYF. As DNA, the CDR3 is TGTGCCAGCAGCTCATCGACTCGGGAGACCCAGTACTTC.

The chain carries TRBV18 and TRBJ1-5; TRBD1 aligns across 7 bases. The CDR3 has 14 amino acids. V gave up 5 bases and J gave up 6 bases; unmatched junction bases: 7. Per germline, CDR1 KGHSH and CDR2 LQKENI. The CDR3 region is CASSIDRVPQPQHF. The DNA of the CDR3 is TGTGCCAGCTCAATAGACAGGGTTCCTCAGCCCCAGCATTTT.

V is TRBV6-5 and J is TRBJ1-4; D might be TRBD1 (5 bases). Trimming left V 4 bases short and J 8 bases short, with 20 bases between. In germline, CDR1 is MNHEY, CDR2 SVGAGI. The CDR3 is made up of 16 amino acids. Written as DNA, the CDR3 is TGTGCCAGCAGTTCATATGGGGGGAGACTGGGGGAAAAACTGTTTTTT. Translated: CASSSYGGRLGEKLFF.

The V and J genes are TRBV28 and TRBJ1-1, with D hard to call. CDR1 and CDR2 (germline): MDHEN, SYDVKM. CDR3 length: 11 residues. Trimming took off 4 bases at V and 8 bases at J, with 8 bases between the two ends. The CDR3 protein is CASSSSEEAFF. The CDR3, as DNA: TGTGCCAGCAGTTCATCAGAAGAAGCTTTCTTT.

This chain joins TRBV19 and TRBJ2-7, with 9 bases aligning to TRBD1. With 7 bases clipped from V and 4 bases from J, the junction kept 11 bases outside the gene matches. Germline CDR1 LNHDA, CDR2 SQIVND (reference sequence). This CDR3 comprises 15 residues. CDR3 amino acids: CASNRRTGAAYEQYF. The CDR3 DNA reads TGTGCCAGTAACCGAAGGACAGGGGCCGCGTACGAGCAGTACTTC.

CDR3 sequence (DNA): TGTGCCAGCAGTACACAGTACAATCAGCCCCAGCATTTT. This codes for CASSTQYNQPQHF. The chain combines TRBV28 with TRBJ1-5; D unclear. Germline CDR1 reads MDHEN; CDR2 reads SYDVKM. The ends were cut back, 5 bases at V and 3 bases at J, with 8 bases in the middle. The CDR3 totals 13 residues. The full variable domain, in which reference TRBV28 and TRBJ1-5 provide the parts outside the CDR3, is DVKVTQSSRYLVKRTGEKVFLECVQDMDHENMFWYRQDPGLGLRLIYFSYDVKMKEKGDIPEGYSVSREKKERFSLILESASTNQTSMYLCASSTQYNQPQHFGDGTRLSIL.

V usage is TRBV18 and J usage is TRBJ1-4; D gene ambiguous. The CDR3 is made up of 16 amino acids. Between the trimmed V and J ends, which lost 3 bases and 0 bases, there was a span of 11 bases. Germline values: CDR1 KGHSH, CDR2 LQKENI. The CDR3 DNA reads TGTGCCAGCTCACCTGGACTCGTAGCAACTAATGAAAAACTGTTTTTT. Amino acids: CASSPGLVATNEKLFF.

This clone was observed a handful of times. The chain is built from TRBV4-3 and TRBJ1-2; D not certain. The V end was cut by 3 bases, the J end by 2 bases, with 13 bases between. This CDR3 has 15 residues. Germline V gene lookup returns CDR1 LGHNA and CDR2 YSLEER. CDR3 loop: CASSQAAGRNYGYTF. CDR3 bases: TGCGCCAGCAGCCAGGCGGCCGGGAGGAACTATGGCTACACCTTC.

This chain links TRBV11-3 with TRBJ2-1; 14 bases match TRBD2. Germline V CDR1 and CDR2: SGHNT, YENEEA. Trimming took 5 bases from V and 9 from J; bases not matched to a gene: 9. There are 16 residues in the CDR3. CDR3 bases: TGTGCCAGCAGCAAAGGACTAGCGGGGGGCTGGGCTGAGCAGTTCTTC. Translating it yields CASSKGLAGGWAEQFF.

The chain has TRBV2 and TRBJ1-2; D gene ambiguous. The V gene's germline CDR1 is SNHLY and CDR2 FYNNEI. The CDR3 extends over 14 amino acids. V was clipped by 5 bases and J by 0 bases, with 10 bases between them. In nucleotides, the CDR3 is TGTGCCAGCAGTTCTCGCCCGGCTAACTATGGCTACACCTTC. Protein: CASSSRPANYGYTF.

This chain joins TRBV7-9 and TRBJ2-1; no clear D. Trimming shortened V by 10 bases and J by 0 bases, and 10 bases separated the two germline ends. CDR3 length equals 13 residues. Per the germline V gene, CDR1 is SEHNR and CDR2 is FQNEAQ (reference sequence). Here the CDR3 DNA reads TGTGCCATTCGACAACCCTCCTACAATGAGCAGTTCTTC. This codes for CAIRQPSYNEQFF.